What follows describes a single T cell receptor (beta chain). This clonotype is classified as medium-sized (0.01 to 0.1%). No cognate antigen has been identified for it. No base-level quality is on record; no much larger clone is a single base apart. In light of the paper, this sample's time point label describes: sample taken at primary tumor resection. Samples were obtained from approximately 77 patients with early-stage, untreated non-small cell lung cancer from the lung TRACERx cohort. Whole RNA extracted from tumor and nontumor lung tissue, or from cryopreserved PBMC samples, was used for TCR sequencing without cell sorting. Only patients with enough RNA available from two or more tumor regions were chosen for TCR sequencing. Before selection, tumor and adjacent nontumor lung specimens were reviewed by a lung pathologist. Library preparation was by 5' RACE. Sequencer: NextSeq 500. To allow correction of PCR and sequencing errors, the TCR library protocol tagged every TCR cDNA molecule with a unique molecular identifier. As for how the authors treated the data: TCR identification, UMI-based error correction and CDR3 extraction were performed with Decombinator tools. TCRs above a frequency of 2 per 1,000, corresponding to the top 1% of the tumor frequency distribution, were defined as expanded. Expanded tumor TCRs statistically deemed absent (corrected P<0.05) from at least one tumor region were classed as regional, and all other expanded tumor TCRs were classed as ubiquitous. Renyi diversity was computed with the R vegan package after each repertoire had been subsampled 100 times to 5,000 TCRs. CDR3 similarity networks were built from amino acid triplet string-kernel similarity, with CDR3s being connected when pairwise similarity was above 0.82. TCRdb reworked the public reads: Q25 trimming with fastp, MiXCR clone assembly, productive beta chains retained. Each CDR3 protein gets just one entry, which takes the most common genes and DNA from the rows behind it. The authors' filters were not applied to this entry. A total of 3,700 or so distinct CDR3 sequences appear in this sample, 10% to 15% of them only once. About a tenth of the sample belongs to the ten largest clones.

The sample originates from a study of spatial heterogeneity in lung cancer (dated by TCRdb to 2018 to 2020). Background on the whole study: Beta-chain transcripts were consistently detected in greater numbers than alpha-chain transcripts, which likely reflects a higher abundance of beta-chain transcripts. The study linked features of the TCR repertoire to counts of nonsynonymous mutations, which were determined by whole-exome sequencing of tumor tissue. TCR alpha and beta repertoires were quantitatively compared across multiple tumor regions, matched nontumor lung and blood in non-small cell lung cancer. In the raw uncorrected reads, each unique combination of TCR and UMI appeared more than ten times on average. Both alpha and beta chains were TCR-sequenced in a few hundred tumor regions, approximately 67 matched nontumor lung samples and roughly 50 PBMC samples obtained at surgery. In tumor regions, TCR transcript counts showed a strong correlation with a T cell transcriptional module score from matched bulk RNA-seq. Broad study findings and their caveats: Counts of ubiquitous and regional expanded TCRs correlated with counts of ubiquitous and regional nonsynonymous mutations, respectively. TCR-seq coverage of tumor T cells was estimated to be only approximately 7% for alpha chains and more than 11% for beta chains. A correlation was observed between the number of expanded intratumoral alpha and beta TCRs and the tumor nonsynonymous mutation count. Confirming at a functional level the hypothesis that regional TCRs recognize regional mutations was considered to require additional single-cell paired TCR alpha and beta sequencing.

The germline ends are 5 bases apart after V is trimmed by 0 bases and J by 4 bases. Spanning cysteine to phenylalanine, the CDR3 consists of 13 amino acids. Only CDR3 DNA is held: 39 bases, read in frame from base 1. From the germline V gene (reference sequence), CDR1 is SSHAT and CDR2 is FNYEAQ. This sequence was found in a female donor with early-stage non-small cell lung cancer. Sequencing used lung tumor tissue, obtained at surgery. The rearrangement combines TRBV7-7 with TRBJ2-3; a weak D assignment points to TRBD2 (5 bases agree). CDR3 loop: CASSLAEADTQYF. The base sequence is TGTGCCAGCAGCTTAGCGGAGGCAGATACGCAGTATTTT.